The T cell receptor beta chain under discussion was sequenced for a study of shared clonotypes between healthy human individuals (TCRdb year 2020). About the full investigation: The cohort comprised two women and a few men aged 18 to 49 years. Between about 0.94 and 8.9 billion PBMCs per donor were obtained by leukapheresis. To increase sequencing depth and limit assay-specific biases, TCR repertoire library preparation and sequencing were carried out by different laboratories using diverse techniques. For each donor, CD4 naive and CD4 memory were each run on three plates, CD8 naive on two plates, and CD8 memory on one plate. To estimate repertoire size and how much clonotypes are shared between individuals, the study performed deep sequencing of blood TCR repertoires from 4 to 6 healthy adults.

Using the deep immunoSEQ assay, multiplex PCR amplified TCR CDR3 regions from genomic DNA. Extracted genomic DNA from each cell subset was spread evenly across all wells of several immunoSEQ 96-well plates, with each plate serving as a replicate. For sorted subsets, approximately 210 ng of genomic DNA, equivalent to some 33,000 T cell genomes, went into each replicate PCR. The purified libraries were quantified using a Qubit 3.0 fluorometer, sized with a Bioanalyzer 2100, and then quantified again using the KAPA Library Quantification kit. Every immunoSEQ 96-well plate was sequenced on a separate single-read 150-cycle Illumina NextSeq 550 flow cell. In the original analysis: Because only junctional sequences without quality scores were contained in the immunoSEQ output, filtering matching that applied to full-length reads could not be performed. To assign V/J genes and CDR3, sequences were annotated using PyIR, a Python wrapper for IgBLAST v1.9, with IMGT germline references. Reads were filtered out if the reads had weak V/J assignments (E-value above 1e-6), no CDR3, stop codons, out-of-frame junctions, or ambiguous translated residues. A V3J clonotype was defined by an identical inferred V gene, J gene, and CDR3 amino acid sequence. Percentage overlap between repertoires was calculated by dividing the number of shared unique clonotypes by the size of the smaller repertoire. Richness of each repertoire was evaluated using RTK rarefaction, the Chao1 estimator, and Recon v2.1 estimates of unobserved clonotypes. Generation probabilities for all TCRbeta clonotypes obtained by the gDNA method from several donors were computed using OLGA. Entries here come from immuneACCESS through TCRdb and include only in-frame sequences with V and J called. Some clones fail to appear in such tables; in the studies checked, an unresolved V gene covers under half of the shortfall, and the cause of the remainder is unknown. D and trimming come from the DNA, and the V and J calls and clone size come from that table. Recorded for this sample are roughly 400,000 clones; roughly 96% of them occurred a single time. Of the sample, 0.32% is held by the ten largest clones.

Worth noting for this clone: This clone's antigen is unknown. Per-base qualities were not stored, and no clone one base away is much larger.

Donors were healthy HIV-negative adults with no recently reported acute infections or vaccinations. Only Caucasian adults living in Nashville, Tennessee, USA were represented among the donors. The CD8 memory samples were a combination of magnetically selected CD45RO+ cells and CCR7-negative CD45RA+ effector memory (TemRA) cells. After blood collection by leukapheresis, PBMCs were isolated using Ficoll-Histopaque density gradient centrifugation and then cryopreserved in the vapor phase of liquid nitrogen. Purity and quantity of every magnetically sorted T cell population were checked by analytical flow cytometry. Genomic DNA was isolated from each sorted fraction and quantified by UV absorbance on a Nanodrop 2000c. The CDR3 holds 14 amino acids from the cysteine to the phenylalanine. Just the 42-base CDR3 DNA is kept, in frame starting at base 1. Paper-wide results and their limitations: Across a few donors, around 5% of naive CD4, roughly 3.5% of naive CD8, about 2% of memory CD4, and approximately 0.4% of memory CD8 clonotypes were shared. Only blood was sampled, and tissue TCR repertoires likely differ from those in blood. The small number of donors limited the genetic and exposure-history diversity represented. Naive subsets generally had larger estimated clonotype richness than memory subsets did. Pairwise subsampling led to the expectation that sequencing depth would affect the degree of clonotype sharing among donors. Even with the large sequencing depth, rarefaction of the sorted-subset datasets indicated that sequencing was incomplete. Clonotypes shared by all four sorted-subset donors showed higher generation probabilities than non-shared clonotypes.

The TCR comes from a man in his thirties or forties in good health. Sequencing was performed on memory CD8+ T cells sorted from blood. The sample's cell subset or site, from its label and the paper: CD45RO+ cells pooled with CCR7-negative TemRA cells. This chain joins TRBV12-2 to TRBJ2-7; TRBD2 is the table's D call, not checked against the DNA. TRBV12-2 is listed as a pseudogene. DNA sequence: TGTGCAAGTCGCTATCGCGATGAGCGCTACGAGCAGTACTTC. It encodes CASRYRDERYEQYF.